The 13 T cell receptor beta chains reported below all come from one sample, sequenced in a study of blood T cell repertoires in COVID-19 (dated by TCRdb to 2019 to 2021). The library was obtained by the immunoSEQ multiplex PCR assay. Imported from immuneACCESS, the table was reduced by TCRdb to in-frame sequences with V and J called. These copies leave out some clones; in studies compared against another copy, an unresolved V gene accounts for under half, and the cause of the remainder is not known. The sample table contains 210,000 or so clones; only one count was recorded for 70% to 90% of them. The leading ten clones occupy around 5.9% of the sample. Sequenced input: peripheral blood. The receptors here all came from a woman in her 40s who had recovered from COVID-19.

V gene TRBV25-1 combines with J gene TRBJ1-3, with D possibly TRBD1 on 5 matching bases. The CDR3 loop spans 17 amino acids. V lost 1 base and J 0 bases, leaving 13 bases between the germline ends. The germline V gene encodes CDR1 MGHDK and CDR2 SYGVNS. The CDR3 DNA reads TGTGCCAGCAGTGAATGGCAGGGCAGCCCCTCTGGAAACACCATATATTTT. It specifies CASSEWQGSPSGNTIYF.

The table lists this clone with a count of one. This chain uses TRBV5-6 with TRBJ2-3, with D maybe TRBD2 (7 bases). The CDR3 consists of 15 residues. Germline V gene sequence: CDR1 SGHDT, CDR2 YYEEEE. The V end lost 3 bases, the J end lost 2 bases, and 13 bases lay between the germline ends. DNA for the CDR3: TGTGCCAGCAGCTCTTTGGGGGGGGCCACAGATACGCAGTATTTT. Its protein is CASSSLGGATDTQYF.

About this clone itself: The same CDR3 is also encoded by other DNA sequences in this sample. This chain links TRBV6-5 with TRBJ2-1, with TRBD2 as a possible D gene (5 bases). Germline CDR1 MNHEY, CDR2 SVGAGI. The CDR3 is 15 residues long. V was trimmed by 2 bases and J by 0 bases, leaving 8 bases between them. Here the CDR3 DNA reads TGTGCCAGCAGTTACAGCGGAAGCTCCTACAATGAGCAGTTCTTC. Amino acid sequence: CASSYSGSSYNEQFF.

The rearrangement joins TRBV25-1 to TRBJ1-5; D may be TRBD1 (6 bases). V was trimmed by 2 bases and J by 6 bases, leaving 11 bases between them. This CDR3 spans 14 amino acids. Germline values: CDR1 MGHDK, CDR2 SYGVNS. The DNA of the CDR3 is TGTGCCAGCAGTGAACCTACAGGGAGTCAGCCCCAGCATTTT. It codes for CASSEPTGSQPQHF.

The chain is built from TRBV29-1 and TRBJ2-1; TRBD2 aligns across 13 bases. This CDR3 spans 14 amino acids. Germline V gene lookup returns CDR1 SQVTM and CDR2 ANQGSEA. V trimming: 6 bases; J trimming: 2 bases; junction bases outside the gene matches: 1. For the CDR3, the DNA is TGCAGCGTGGGGACTAGCGGGACCTACAATGAGCAGTTCTTC. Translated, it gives CSVGTSGTYNEQFF.

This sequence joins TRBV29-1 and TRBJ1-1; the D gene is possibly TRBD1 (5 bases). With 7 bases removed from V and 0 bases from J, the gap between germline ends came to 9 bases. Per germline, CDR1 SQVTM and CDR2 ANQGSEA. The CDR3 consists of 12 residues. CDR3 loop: CSGTKLNTEAFF. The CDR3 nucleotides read TGCAGCGGGACAAAATTGAACACTGAAGCTTTCTTT.

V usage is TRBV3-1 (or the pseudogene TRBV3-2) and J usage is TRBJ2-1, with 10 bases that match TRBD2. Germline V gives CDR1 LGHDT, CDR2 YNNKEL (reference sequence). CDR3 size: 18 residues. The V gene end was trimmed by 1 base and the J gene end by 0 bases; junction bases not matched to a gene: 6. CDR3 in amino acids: CASSQASGRQSSYNEQFF. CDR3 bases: TGTGCCAGCAGCCAAGCTAGCGGGAGACAGAGCTCCTACAATGAGCAGTTCTTC.

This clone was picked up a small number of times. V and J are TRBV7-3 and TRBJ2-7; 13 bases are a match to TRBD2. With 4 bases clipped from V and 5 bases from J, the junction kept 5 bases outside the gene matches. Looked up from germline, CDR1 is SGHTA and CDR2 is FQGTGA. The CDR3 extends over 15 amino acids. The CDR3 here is CASSSGLAGDDEQYF. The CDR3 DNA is TGTGCCAGCAGCTCCGGACTAGCGGGAGACGACGAGCAGTACTTC.

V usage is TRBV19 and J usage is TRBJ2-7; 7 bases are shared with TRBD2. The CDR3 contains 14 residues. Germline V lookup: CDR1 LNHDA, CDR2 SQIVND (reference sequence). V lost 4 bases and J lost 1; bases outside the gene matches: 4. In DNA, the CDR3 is TGTGCCAGTAGTAGGTCTAGCGGATCCTACGAGCAGTACTTC. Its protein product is CASSRSSGSYEQYF.

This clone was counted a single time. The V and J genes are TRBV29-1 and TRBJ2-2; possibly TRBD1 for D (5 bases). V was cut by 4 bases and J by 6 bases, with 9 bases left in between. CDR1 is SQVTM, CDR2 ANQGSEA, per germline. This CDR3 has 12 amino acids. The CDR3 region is CSVADISGELFF. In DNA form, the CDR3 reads TGCAGCGTTGCGGACATTTCCGGGGAGCTGTTTTTT.

DNA for the CDR3: TGTGCCAGCAGTTTACAGGGGCCCCAATCCTTCCACTTT. Translating gives CASSLQGPQSFHF. V is TRBV12-3 or TRBV12-4 and J is TRBJ1-6, with D perhaps TRBD1 (6 bases). The CDR3 has 13 residues. Trimming shortened V by 2 bases and J by 17 bases, and 16 bases separated the two germline ends.

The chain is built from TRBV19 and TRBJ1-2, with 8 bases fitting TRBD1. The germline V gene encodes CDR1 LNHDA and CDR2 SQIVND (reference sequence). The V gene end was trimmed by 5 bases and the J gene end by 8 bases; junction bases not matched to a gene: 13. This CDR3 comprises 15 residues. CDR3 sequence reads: CASSLTGQVGRGYTF. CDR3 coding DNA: TGTGCCAGTAGTCTCACGGGACAGGTGGGAAGAGGCTACACCTTC.

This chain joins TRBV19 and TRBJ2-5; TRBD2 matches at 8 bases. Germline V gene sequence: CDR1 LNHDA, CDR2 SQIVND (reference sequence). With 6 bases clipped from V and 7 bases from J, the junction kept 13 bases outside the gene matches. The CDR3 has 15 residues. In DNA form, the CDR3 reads TGTGCCAGTAGCCCGCCGGGGGGGCCAGCGGGGACCCAGTACTTC. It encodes CASSPPGGPAGTQYF.